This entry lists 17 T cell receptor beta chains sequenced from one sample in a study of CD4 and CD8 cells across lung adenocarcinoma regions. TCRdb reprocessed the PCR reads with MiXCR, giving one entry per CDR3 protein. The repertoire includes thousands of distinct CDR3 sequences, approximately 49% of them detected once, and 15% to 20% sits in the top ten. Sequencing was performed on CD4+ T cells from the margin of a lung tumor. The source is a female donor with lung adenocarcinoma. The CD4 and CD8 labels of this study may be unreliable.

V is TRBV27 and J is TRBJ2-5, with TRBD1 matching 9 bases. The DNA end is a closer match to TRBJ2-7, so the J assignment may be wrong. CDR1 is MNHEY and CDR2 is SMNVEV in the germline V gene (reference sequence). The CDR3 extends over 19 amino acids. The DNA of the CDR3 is TGTGCCAGCAGTCGGTGGAAAGTTGTGAGGGACAGGGTCTTCCACGAGCAGTACTTC. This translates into CASSRWKVVRDRVFHEQYF.

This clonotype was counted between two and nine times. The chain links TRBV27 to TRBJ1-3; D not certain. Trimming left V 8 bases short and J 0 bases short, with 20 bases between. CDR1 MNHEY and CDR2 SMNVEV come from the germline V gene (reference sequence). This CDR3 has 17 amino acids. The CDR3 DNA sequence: TGTGCCAGCGCCGGGGTCGGAGACTCGGGCTCTGGAAACACCATATATTTT. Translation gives CASAGVGDSGSGNTIYF.

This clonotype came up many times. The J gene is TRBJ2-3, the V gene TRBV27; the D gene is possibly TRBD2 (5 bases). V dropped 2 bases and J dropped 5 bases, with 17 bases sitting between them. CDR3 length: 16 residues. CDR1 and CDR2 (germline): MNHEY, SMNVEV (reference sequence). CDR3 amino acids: CASSLTRPPIGDTQYF. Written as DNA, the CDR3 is TGTGCCAGCAGTTTAACTAGGCCTCCGATTGGAGATACGCAGTATTTT.

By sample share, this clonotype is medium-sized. In nucleotides, the CDR3 is TGTGCCAGCAGTCCCGGACTAGCGGTAAACACCGGGGAGCTGTTTTTT. Translated, it gives CASSPGLAVNTGELFF. The V and J genes are TRBV6-1 and TRBJ2-2; 10 positions match TRBD2. Per germline, CDR1 MNHNS and CDR2 SASEGT. The CDR3 is made up of 16 amino acids. V lost 5 bases and J lost 2; bases outside the gene matches: 5.

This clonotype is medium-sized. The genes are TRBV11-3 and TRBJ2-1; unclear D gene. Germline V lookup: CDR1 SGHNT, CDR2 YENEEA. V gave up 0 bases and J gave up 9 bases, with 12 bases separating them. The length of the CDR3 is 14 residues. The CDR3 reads CASSLEAPSGEQFF. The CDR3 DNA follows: TGTGCCAGCAGCTTAGAGGCCCCGTCGGGTGAGCAGTTCTTC.

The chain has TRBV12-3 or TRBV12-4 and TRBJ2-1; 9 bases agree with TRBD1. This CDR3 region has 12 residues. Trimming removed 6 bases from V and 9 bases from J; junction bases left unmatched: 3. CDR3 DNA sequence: TGTGCCAGCAGCGGGACAGGGTTTGAGCAGTTCTTC. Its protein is CASSGTGFEQFF.

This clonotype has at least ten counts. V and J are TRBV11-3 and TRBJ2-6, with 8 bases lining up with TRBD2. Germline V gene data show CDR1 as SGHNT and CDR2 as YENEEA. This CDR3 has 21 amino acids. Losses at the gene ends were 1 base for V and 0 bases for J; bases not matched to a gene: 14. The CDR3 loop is CASSLAAGGRLDYSGANVLTF. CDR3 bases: TGTGCCAGCAGCTTAGCTGCGGGGGGTCGACTGGATTACTCTGGGGCCAACGTCCTGACTTTC.

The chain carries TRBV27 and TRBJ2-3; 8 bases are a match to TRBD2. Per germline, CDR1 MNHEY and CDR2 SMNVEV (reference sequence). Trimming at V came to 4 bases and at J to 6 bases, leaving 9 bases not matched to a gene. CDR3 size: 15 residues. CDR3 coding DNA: TGTGCCAGCAGTTGGACACTAGCGGTGTCTGATACGCAGTATTTT. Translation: CASSWTLAVSDTQYF.

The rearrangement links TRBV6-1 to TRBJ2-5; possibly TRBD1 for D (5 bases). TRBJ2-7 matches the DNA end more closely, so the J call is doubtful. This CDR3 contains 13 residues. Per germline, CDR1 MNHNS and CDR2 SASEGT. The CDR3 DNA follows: TGTGCCAGCAGTCCGACGACAGATTACGAGCAGTACTTC. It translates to CASSPTTDYEQYF.

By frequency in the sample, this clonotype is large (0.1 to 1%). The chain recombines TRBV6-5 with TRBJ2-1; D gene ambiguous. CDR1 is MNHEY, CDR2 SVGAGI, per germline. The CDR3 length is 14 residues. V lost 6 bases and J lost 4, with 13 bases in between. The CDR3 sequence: CASSSSPEYNEQFF. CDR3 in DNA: TGTGCCAGCAGCTCCTCCCCCGAGTACAATGAGCAGTTCTTC.

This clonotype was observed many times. CDR3 in amino acids: CASSLYSGRRTDTQYF. Written as DNA, the CDR3 is TGTGCCAGCAGTTTGTATAGCGGGAGGAGGACAGATACGCAGTATTTT. This chain links TRBV27 with TRBJ2-3; 10 nucleotides match TRBD2. This CDR3 spans 16 amino acids. Looked up from germline, CDR1 is MNHEY and CDR2 is SMNVEV (reference sequence). V was clipped by 3 bases and J by 3 bases; unmatched bases: 6.

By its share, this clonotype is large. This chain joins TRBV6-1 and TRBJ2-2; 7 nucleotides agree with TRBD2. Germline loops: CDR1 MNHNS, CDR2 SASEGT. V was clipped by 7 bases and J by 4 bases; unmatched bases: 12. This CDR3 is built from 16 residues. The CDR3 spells CASNNGGSTGTGELFF. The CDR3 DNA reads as TGTGCCAGCAACAACGGCGGGAGTACGGGCACCGGGGAGCTGTTTTTT.

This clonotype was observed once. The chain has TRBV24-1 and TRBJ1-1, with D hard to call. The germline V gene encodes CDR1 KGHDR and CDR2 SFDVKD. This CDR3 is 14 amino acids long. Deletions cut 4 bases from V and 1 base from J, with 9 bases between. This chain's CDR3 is CATSDPKRNTEAFF. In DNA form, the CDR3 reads TGTGCCACCAGTGACCCAAAGAGGAACACTGAAGCTTTCTTT.

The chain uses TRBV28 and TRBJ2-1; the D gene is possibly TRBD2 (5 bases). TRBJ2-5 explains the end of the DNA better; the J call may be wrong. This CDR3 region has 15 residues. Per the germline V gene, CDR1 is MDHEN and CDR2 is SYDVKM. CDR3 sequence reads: CASSLFTPRGETQYF. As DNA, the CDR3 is TGTGCCAGCAGTTTATTCACACCTCGGGGTGAGACCCAGTACTTC.

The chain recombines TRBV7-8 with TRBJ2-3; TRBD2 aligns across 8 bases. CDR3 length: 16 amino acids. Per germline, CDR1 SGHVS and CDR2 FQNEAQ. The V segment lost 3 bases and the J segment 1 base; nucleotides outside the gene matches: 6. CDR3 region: CASSFVGGGGTDTQYF. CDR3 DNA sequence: TGTGCCAGCAGCTTTGTCGGGGGGGGGGGCACAGATACGCAGTATTTT.

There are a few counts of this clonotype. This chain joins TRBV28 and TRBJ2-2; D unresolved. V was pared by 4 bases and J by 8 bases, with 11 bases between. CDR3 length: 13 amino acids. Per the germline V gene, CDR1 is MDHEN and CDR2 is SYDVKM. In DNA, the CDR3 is TGTGCCAGCAGTTCTGCGTGGGAAGGGGAGCTGTTTTTT. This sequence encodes CASSSAWEGELFF. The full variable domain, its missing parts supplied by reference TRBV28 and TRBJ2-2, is DVKVTQSSRYLVKRTGEKVFLECVQDMDHENMFWYRQDPGLGLRLIYFSYDVKMKEKGDIPEGYSVSREKKERFSLILESASTNQTSMYLCASSSAWEGELFFGEGSRLTVL.

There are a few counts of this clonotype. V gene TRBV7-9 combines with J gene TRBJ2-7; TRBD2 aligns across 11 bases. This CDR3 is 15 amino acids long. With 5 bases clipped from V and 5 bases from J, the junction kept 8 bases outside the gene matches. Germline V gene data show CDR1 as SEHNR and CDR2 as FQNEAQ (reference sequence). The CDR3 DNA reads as TGTGCCAGCAGCGACGATAGCGGGAGGGCCCACGAGCAGTACTTC. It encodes CASSDDSGRAHEQYF.